This section outlines one T cell receptor (beta chain) sequence together with its context. Its target is unknown. There were likely unrecorded immune exposures, though donors were nominally healthy when sampled. The data stem from a study of cytomegalovirus exposure and HLA in healthy donors. Overall study results and limits: Among TCR beta chains of equal frequency, HLA-associated ones were more clonally expanded in a later analysis. In an earlier analysis, in some 500 donors, most V segments appeared productive either ~87% or ~30% of the time.

Trimming at V came to 4 bases and at J to 5 bases, leaving 8 bases not matched to a gene. Germline values: CDR1 LGHNA, CDR2 YSLEER. There are 15 residues in the CDR3. PCR used 60 Vbeta primers and 13 Jbeta primers. Measured with immunoSEQ multiplex PCR; TCRdb has only the in-frame clones, and not every one. The repertoire holds about 160,000 clones, with around 72% as singletons. The clonotype originates from a man aged 35-49 years in good health and CMV-seropositive. The chain couples TRBV4-3 to TRBJ1-1; 9 bases match TRBD1. Sequenced sample: PBMCs. CDR3 region: CASSLDRGAGTEAFF. The CDR3 DNA reads TGCGCCAGCAGCCTAGACAGGGGGGCCGGAACTGAAGCTTTCTTT.